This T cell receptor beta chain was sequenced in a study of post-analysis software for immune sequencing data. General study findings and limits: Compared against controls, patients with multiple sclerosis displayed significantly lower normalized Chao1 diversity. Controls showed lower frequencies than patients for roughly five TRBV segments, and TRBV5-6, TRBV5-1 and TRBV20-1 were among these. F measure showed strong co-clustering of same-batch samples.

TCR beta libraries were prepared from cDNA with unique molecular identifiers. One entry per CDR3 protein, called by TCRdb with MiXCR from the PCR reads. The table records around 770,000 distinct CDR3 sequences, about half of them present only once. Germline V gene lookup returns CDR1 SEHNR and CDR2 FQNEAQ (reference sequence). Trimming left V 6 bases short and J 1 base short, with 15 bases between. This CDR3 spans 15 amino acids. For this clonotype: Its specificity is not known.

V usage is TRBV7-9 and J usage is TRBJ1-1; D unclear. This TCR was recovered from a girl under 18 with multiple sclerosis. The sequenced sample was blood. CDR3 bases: TGTGCCAGCAGATCATCGCCGGGCTCGAACACTGAAGCTTTCTTT. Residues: CASRSSPGSNTEAFF.